The 25 T cell receptor beta chains below all came from one sample that was sequenced in a study of CD8 T cells in Susac syndrome. The RNA input was roughly 0.5 to 1 ug, and it was reverse transcribed with random hexamers. TCRdb reanalysed the immunoSEQ multiplex PCR reads using MiXCR and keeps one entry per CDR3 protein. In the table there are 200,000 to 250,000 distinct CDR3 sequences, roughly 93% of which are singletons. The sample consisted of CD4+ T cells from PBMCs. The receptors shown here come from a human donor with Susac syndrome.

The gene calls are TRBV28 and TRBJ1-1, with D hard to call. From germline, CDR1 is MDHEN and CDR2 SYDVKM. V was shortened by 2 bases and J by 6 bases, with 13 bases between the two germline ends. The CDR3 totals 14 residues. CDR3 sequence reads: CASSLPGRGPEAFF. CDR3 nucleotides: TGTGCCAGCAGTTTACCAGGTCGGGGTCCTGAAGCTTTCTTT.

V gene TRBV6-2 or TRBV6-3 combines with J gene TRBJ1-2; D is unresolved. The germline V gene encodes CDR1 MNHEY and CDR2 SVGEGT. The CDR3 totals 16 residues. With 6 bases removed from V and 0 bases from J, the gap between germline ends came to 17 bases. CDR3 nucleotides: TGTGCCAGCAGCTCCGGGTCGGCGGTAGCTAACTATGGCTACACCTTC. Its protein is CASSSGSAVANYGYTF.

This chain links TRBV9 with TRBJ1-6; 9 bases are a match to TRBD1. V gave up 5 bases and J gave up 8 bases; unmatched junction bases: 11. The CDR3 length is 16 residues. Germline lookup yields CDR1 SGDLS and CDR2 YYNGEE. The CDR3, as DNA: TGTGCCAGCAGGGGGTTGGACAGGGGCGCTCATTCACCCCTCCACTTT. Its translation is CASRGLDRGAHSPLHF. The full variable domain, its missing parts supplied by reference TRBV9 and TRBJ1-6, is DSGVTQTPKHLITATGQRVTLRCSPRSGDLSVYWYQQSLDQGLQFLIQYYNGEERAKGNILERFSAQQFPDLHSELNLSSLELGDSALYFCASRGLDRGAHSPLHFGNGTRLTVT.

V is TRBV5-6 and J is TRBJ2-2; 7 bases line up with TRBD2. The CDR3 has 16 amino acids. With V trimmed by 2 bases and J by 5 bases, 9 bases remained unmatched. Germline assignment: CDR1 SGHDT and CDR2 YYEEEE. The CDR3 sequence is CASSFSGGGRTGELFF. DNA of the CDR3: TGTGCCAGCAGCTTTAGCGGCGGGGGTCGGACCGGGGAGCTGTTTTTT.

The genes are TRBV3-1 and TRBJ1-1; D is unclear. The ends were cut back, 4 bases at V and 5 bases at J, with 11 bases in the middle. The CDR3 is 13 residues long. Per germline, CDR1 LGHDT and CDR2 YNNKEL (reference sequence). The CDR3 DNA sequence: TGTGCCAGCAGCCCTAAGATGGGTACTGAAGCTTTCTTT. Protein: CASSPKMGTEAFF.

This sequence joins TRBV19 and TRBJ1-5; 9 bases fit TRBD1. J gave up 1 base and V 8 bases, and 6 bases lay outside the gene matches. CDR1 and CDR2 from the germline V gene are LNHDA and SQIVND (reference sequence). CDR3 length: 15 residues. The CDR3 sequence is CASAWTGVSNQPQHF. The DNA for the CDR3 is TGTGCCAGTGCATGGACAGGGGTGAGCAATCAGCCCCAGCATTTT.

CDR3 residues: CASSLAMRNQPQHF. Written as DNA, the CDR3 is TGTGCCAGCAGCTTAGCGATGAGGAATCAGCCCCAGCATTTT. The chain links TRBV7-8 to TRBJ1-5, with D uncertain. This CDR3 is 14 amino acids long. In germline, CDR1 is SGHVS, CDR2 FQNEAQ. The V gene lost 0 bases and the J gene lost 4 bases, with 7 bases spanning the gap.

The genes are TRBV7-9 and TRBJ1-2; TRBD1 matches at 12 bases. Germline V gives CDR1 SEHNR, CDR2 FQNEAQ (reference sequence). V was pared by 6 bases and J by 3 bases, with 11 bases of the junction left unmatched. The CDR3 has 17 amino acids. CDR3 region: CASRPGQGAPQDYGYTF. In nucleotides, the CDR3 is TGTGCCAGCAGGCCGGGACAGGGGGCTCCCCAAGACTATGGCTACACCTTC. Full variable domain (outside the CDR3, taken from reference TRBV7-9 and TRBJ1-2): DTGVSQNPRHKITKRGQNVTFRCDPISEHNRLYWYRQTLGQGPEFLTYFQNEAQLEKSRLLSDRFSAERPKGSFSTLEIQRTEQGDSAMYLCASRPGQGAPQDYGYTFGSGTRLTVV.

In its sample, this clonotype was seen a few times. The gene calls are TRBV6-1 and TRBJ1-4, with 7 bases that match TRBD1. The junction had 6 bases not matched to a gene; V was cut back by 10 bases and J by 1 base. Per the germline V gene, CDR1 is MNHNS and CDR2 is SASEGT. The CDR3 has 14 residues. Here the CDR3 reads CATQQGRTNEKLFF. The CDR3 nucleotides read TGTGCCACCCAACAGGGGAGAACTAATGAAAAACTGTTTTTT.

The V and J genes are TRBV20-1 and TRBJ1-6; perhaps TRBD1 as D (6 bases). V lost 5 bases and J lost 7, with 18 bases in between. The CDR3 has 15 residues. Germline V CDR1 and CDR2: DFQATT, SNEGSKA (reference sequence). The CDR3 reads CSASGGQGGNSPLHF. CDR3 coding DNA: TGCAGTGCTTCCGGGGGGCAGGGAGGCAATTCACCCCTCCACTTT.

The V gene is TRBV3-1, the J gene TRBJ1-1; the match to TRBD1 covers 10 bases. CDR1 LGHDT and CDR2 YNNKEL come from the germline V gene (reference sequence). Germline trimming cut 4 bases from V and 4 bases from J; bases unmatched to any gene: 6. This CDR3 contains 15 residues. In DNA form, the CDR3 reads TGTGCCAGCAGCCCTTGGGACAGGGGCCGCACTGAAGCTTTCTTT. Amino acids: CASSPWDRGRTEAFF.

V usage is TRBV29-1 and J usage is TRBJ2-3; D is perhaps TRBD2 (5 bases). This CDR3 contains 13 residues. V gave up 8 bases and J gave up 0 bases, with 12 bases separating them. CDR1 and CDR2 from the germline V gene are SQVTM and ANQGSEA. The CDR3 DNA follows: TGCAGCTCGGGGATTCCCAGCACAGATACGCAGTATTTT. Translated, it gives CSSGIPSTDTQYF.

V is TRBV12-3 or TRBV12-4 and J is TRBJ2-7, with no clear D. V was clipped by 2 bases and J by 3 bases, with 11 bases between them. The CDR3 spans 14 residues. The CDR3 nucleotides read TGTGCCAGCAGTTTATACCCCATTTTCTACGAGCAGTACTTC. Translating gives CASSLYPIFYEQYF.

The chain combines TRBV2 with TRBJ1-1; 7 bases are shared with TRBD1. Germline V gene data show CDR1 as SNHLY and CDR2 as FYNNEI. V dropped 7 bases and J dropped 1; count of bases not matched to a gene: 3. The CDR3 loop spans 13 amino acids. For the CDR3, the DNA is TGTGCCAGCAACAGGGGATGGAACACTGAAGCTTTCTTT. Translation gives CASNRGWNTEAFF.

V is TRBV24-1 and J is TRBJ2-2; D is ambiguous. The germline V and J ends were trimmed by 5 bases and 0 bases, with 6 bases remaining between them. Germline lookup yields CDR1 KGHDR and CDR2 SFDVKD. CDR3 length: 14 amino acids. This chain's CDR3 is CATSAQPNTGELFF. In nucleotides, the CDR3 is TGTGCCACCAGTGCCCAGCCGAACACCGGGGAGCTGTTTTTT.

This clonotype was detected a few times. The V and J genes are TRBV12-3 or TRBV12-4 and TRBJ1-1; no firm D call. V was trimmed by 8 bases and J by 5 bases, leaving 9 bases between them. There are 11 residues in the CDR3. CDR3 residues: CASSRGTEAFF. CDR3 in DNA: TGTGCCAGCTCCAGAGGGACTGAAGCTTTCTTT.

This chain links TRBV4-3 with TRBJ2-3; 8 positions agree with TRBD2. CDR3 length equals 16 residues. V lost 4 bases and J lost 0; bases outside the gene matches: 6. In germline, CDR1 is LGHNA, CDR2 YSLEER. CDR3 nucleotides: TGCGCCAGCAGCCCTAGCGGGCGGGGGAGCACAGATACGCAGTATTTT. Amino acid sequence: CASSPSGRGSTDTQYF.

The rearrangement uses TRBV7-2 and TRBJ1-2, with TRBD1 as a possible D gene (6 bases). Germline-derived CDR1 and CDR2 are SGHTA and FQGNSA. V shed 1 base and J shed 5 bases, with 11 bases lying between them. This CDR3 has 14 residues. The CDR3 protein is CASSLEGHLYGYTF. The CDR3 DNA is TGTGCCAGCAGCTTAGAGGGACACTTATATGGCTACACCTTC.

The chain has TRBV29-1 and TRBJ2-3, with 8 bases that match TRBD1. Germline values: CDR1 SQVTM, CDR2 ANQGSEA. This CDR3 is built from 12 residues. The V and J ends lost 7 bases and 3 bases, in that order; junction bases with no gene match: 3. The CDR3 bases are TGCAGCGGCAGGGGGCCGACAGATACGCAGTATTTT. Protein sequence: CSGRGPTDTQYF.

This clonotype was counted once. This chain uses TRBV5-1 with TRBJ2-3; D is unresolved. Germline V CDR1 and CDR2: SGHRS, YFSETQ. This CDR3 spans 14 amino acids. V was cut by 4 bases and J by 0 bases, with 9 bases left in between. CDR3 residues: CASSPMTSTDTQYF. CDR3 coding DNA: TGCGCCAGCAGCCCGATGACTAGCACAGATACGCAGTATTTT.

CDR3 in DNA: TGTGCCAGCAGCTTCTACAGGGGGCCCAACTATGGCTACACCTTC. It specifies CASSFYRGPNYGYTF. This sequence joins TRBV5-6 and TRBJ1-2; 9 nucleotides line up with TRBD1. This CDR3 is 15 amino acids long. The germline CDR1 and CDR2 sequences are SGHDT and YYEEEE. V lost 2 bases, J lost 2 bases, and 4 bases stayed unmatched.

This clonotype was detected a few times. The chain joins TRBV12-3 or TRBV12-4 to TRBJ2-5; a possible D gene is TRBD1 (5 bases). The CDR3 is made up of 14 amino acids. V lost 5 bases and J lost 4, with 14 bases in between. The chain's CDR3 is CASSPDSVGETQYF. The CDR3 DNA is TGTGCCAGCAGTCCCGACAGTGTTGGAGAGACCCAGTACTTC.

The CDR3 reads CASSLGKTGEAFF. CDR3 DNA: TGTGCCAGCAGCTTAGGTAAAACAGGTGAAGCTTTCTTT. V gene TRBV7-2 combines with J gene TRBJ1-1, with D perhaps matching TRBD1 (5 bases). This CDR3 has 13 residues. V lost 1 base, J lost 7 bases, and 10 bases lay in between. Germline CDR1 is SGHTA and CDR2 is FQGNSA.

The gene calls are TRBV14 and TRBJ2-5; D perhaps matches TRBD2 (5 bases). V was pared by 1 base and J by 0 bases, with 6 bases between. The CDR3 is made up of 14 amino acids. Germline V gene lookup returns CDR1 SGHDN and CDR2 FVKESK. The CDR3, as DNA: TGTGCCAGCAGCCAAGGGACTTACCAAGAGACCCAGTACTTC. This codes for CASSQGTYQETQYF.

V is TRBV7-3 and J is TRBJ1-1, with D maybe TRBD1 (5 bases). Germline CDR1 is SGHTA and CDR2 is FQGTGA. The CDR3 extends over 14 amino acids. V was clipped by 3 bases and J by 1 base, with 9 bases between them. This CDR3 is CASSFDGGNTEAFF. Written as DNA, the CDR3 is TGTGCCAGCAGCTTTGATGGGGGGAACACTGAAGCTTTCTTT. The full variable domain, completed using reference TRBV7-3 and TRBJ1-1, is GAGVSQTPSNKVTEKGKYVELRCDPISGHTALYWYRQSLGQGPEFLIYFQGTGAADDSGLPNDRFFAVRPEGSVSTLKIQRTERGDSAVYLCASSFDGGNTEAFFGQGTRLTVV.